This TCR beta chain is drawn from a study of shared clonotypes between healthy human individuals. Study at large: Used for every donor were three CD4 naive, three CD4 memory, two CD8 naive and one CD8 memory plate.

Points on this clone: Its matching antigen is unknown.

Produced via immunoSEQ multiplex PCR; TCRdb's table is partial and in-frame only. The profile covers 2,100,000 or so clones, with more than 90% appearing a single time and around 0.13% taken by the ten largest. Unmatched junction bases numbered 3, after V lost 0 bases and J lost 3 bases. Germline V lookup: CDR1 SGHDT, CDR2 YYEEEE. This CDR3 is 16 amino acids long. Healthy HIV-negative adults with no recent acute infections or vaccinations were recruited as donors. Study observations and caveats: Relative to clonotypes present in all four donors, those not shared had lower generation probabilities. Researchers found naive subsets generally carried larger estimated richness than memory subsets.

This chain links TRBV5-6 with TRBJ2-7; 13 bases are shared with TRBD2. The sequencing sample was made of naive CD4+ T cells sorted from blood. Noted subset: CD45RA+ positively selected. The sequence was obtained from a man between 18 and 29 years old in good health. CDR3 sequence reads: CASSLARTSGSYEQYF. The DNA of the CDR3 is TGTGCCAGCAGCTTGGCCCGGACTAGCGGGAGCTACGAGCAGTACTTC.